The 14 T cell receptor beta chains presented below share a single source sample, sequenced in a study of identical twins (dated by TCRdb to 2016 to 2018). Libraries were prepared through 5' RACE. Sequenced on an Illumina HiSeq 2000. TCRdb trimmed public reads at Q25 via fastp, called clones via MiXCR and kept in-frame beta chains. Merged by CDR3 protein, the rows form single entries marked with the most common genes and DNA. This sample is represented by hundreds of thousands of distinct CDR3 sequences; approximately 13% of them were singletons. The ten largest make up 1.5% to 2% of the sample. This sample also appeared in a second study, on yellow fever vaccine responses in identical twins.

Sequencing used PBMCs. All receptors come from a woman aged 18-29 years in good health.

This clonotype came up many times. The chain employs TRBV3-1 and TRBJ1-2; no clear D. The CDR3 length is 15 residues. CDR1 is LGHDT and CDR2 is YNNKEL in the germline V gene (reference sequence). The V gene lost 0 bases and the J gene lost 4 bases, with 12 bases spanning the gap. CDR3 DNA sequence: TGTGCCAGCAGCCAAGAGGTCCAGGCCCTCTATGGCTACACCTTC. Amino acid sequence: CASSQEVQALYGYTF.

This clonotype was counted between two and nine times. The gene calls are TRBV28 and TRBJ2-1; 8 positions agree with TRBD2. The CDR3 is 16 residues long. The germline V gene has CDR1 MDHEN and CDR2 SYDVKM. J gave up 6 bases and V 1 base, and 8 bases lay outside the gene matches. CDR3 in amino acids: CASSLYGGGLSNEQFF. DNA for the CDR3: TGTGCCAGCAGTTTATACGGCGGGGGGTTAAGCAATGAGCAGTTCTTC.

V and J are TRBV5-1 and TRBJ1-4, with a tentative D call TRBD1 (6 bases). V lost 0 bases, J lost 5 bases, and 8 bases lay in between. CDR3 size: 14 residues. Germline assignment: CDR1 SGHRS and CDR2 YFSETQ. In DNA form, the CDR3 reads TGCGCCAGCAGCTTGGGGAGGGGGAATGAAAAACTGTTTTTT. Translated, it gives CASSLGRGNEKLFF.

As regards this clonotype: One end of the junction fails to match germline, which may point to a read error. The chain recombines TRBV20-1 with TRBJ2-1, with 7 positions matching TRBD1. The CDR3 totals 16 residues. Looked up from germline, CDR1 is DFQATT and CDR2 is SNEGSKA (reference sequence). CDR3 amino acids: CCARGPTRGPYNEQFF. DNA of the CDR3: TGCTGTGCTAGGGGGCCTACTCGCGGTCCCTACAATGAGCAGTTCTTC.

In this sample, this clonotype turned up a few times. The gene calls are TRBV25-1 and TRBJ2-7; 8 nucleotides line up with TRBD2. This CDR3 spans 17 amino acids. From germline, CDR1 is MGHDK and CDR2 SYGVNS. V dropped 11 bases and J dropped 1; count of bases not matched to a gene: 19. CDR3 DNA sequence: TGTGCCGTACCTCGTGATGCGGGGGGTCCCGTTTCCTACGAGCAGTACGTC. Its protein product is CAVPRDAGGPVSYEQYV.

This chain links TRBV27 with TRBJ1-5, with 8 bases aligning to TRBD1. Germline values: CDR1 MNHEY, CDR2 SMNVEV (reference sequence). The CDR3 is made up of 13 amino acids. V gave up 8 bases and J gave up 4 bases; unmatched junction bases: 4. The DNA for the CDR3 is TGTGCCAGCCGGACAGGGTGGAATCAGCCCCAGCATTTT. Protein sequence: CASRTGWNQPQHF.

The chain uses TRBV20-1 and TRBJ2-3; 7 nucleotides align to TRBD2. Germline V gene data show CDR1 as DFQATT and CDR2 as SNEGSKA (reference sequence). J lost 4 bases, V lost 5 bases, and 6 bases had no gene match. CDR3 size: 13 residues. CDR3 sequence: CSAVSSGADTQYF. The DNA of the CDR3 is TGCAGTGCTGTTTCGAGCGGGGCAGATACGCAGTATTTT.

The gene calls are TRBV11-2 and TRBJ1-1; D gene ambiguous. Looked up from germline, CDR1 is SGHAT and CDR2 is FQNNGV. The CDR3 covers 14 residues. Trimming removed 5 bases at V and 0 bases at J, with 10 bases between. CDR3 in amino acids: CASSPAHLNTEAFF. CDR3 sequence (DNA): TGTGCCAGCAGCCCCGCGCACTTGAACACTGAAGCTTTCTTT.

This clonotype was detected ten times or more. The V gene is TRBV12-3 or TRBV12-4, the J gene TRBJ2-3; D gene ambiguous. This CDR3 has 13 amino acids. Trimming left V 6 bases short and J 2 bases short, with 9 bases between. Here the CDR3 DNA reads TGTGCCAGCAGGAGCAGCAACACAGATACGCAGTATTTT. Translation: CASRSSNTDTQYF.

This clonotype showed up just once. V usage is TRBV12-3 or TRBV12-4 and J usage is TRBJ1-2; TRBD1 agrees at 8 bases. This CDR3 spans 17 amino acids. V dropped 3 bases and J dropped 1; count of bases not matched to a gene: 10. The CDR3 nucleotides read TGTGCCAGCAGTTTCCGGGCAGGGGGCCTACGTAACTATGGCTACACCTTC. Translating it yields CASSFRAGGLRNYGYTF.

This chain links TRBV20-1 with TRBJ1-3; no definite D call. V lost 1 base and J 0 bases, leaving 7 bases between the germline ends. The CDR3 is made up of 14 amino acids. Germline V gene sequence: CDR1 DFQATT, CDR2 SNEGSKA (reference sequence). The CDR3 loop is CSARGGGSGNTIYF. CDR3 nucleotide sequence: TGCAGTGCTAGAGGAGGTGGCTCTGGAAACACCATATATTTT.

This clonotype was seen more than once but under ten times. V gene TRBV7-9 combines with J gene TRBJ2-3; 7 bases line up with TRBD2. CDR1 and CDR2 (germline): SEHNR, FQNEAQ (reference sequence). This CDR3 contains 15 residues. The V segment lost 4 bases and the J segment 5 bases; nucleotides outside the gene matches: 9. CDR3 sequence (DNA): TGTGCCAGCAGCTCAAGACTAGCTTTTGGAGATACGCAGTATTTT. Translation: CASSSRLAFGDTQYF.

The chain has TRBV19 and TRBJ2-5; D is uncertain. The CDR3 has 14 residues. CDR1 is LNHDA, CDR2 SQIVND, per germline (reference sequence). V was pared by 5 bases and J by 2 bases, with 12 bases between. This CDR3 is CASSWAENQETQYF. The CDR3 region has the DNA TGTGCCAGTAGTTGGGCGGAGAATCAAGAGACCCAGTACTTC.

This clonotype has a handful of counts. V and J are TRBV10-3 and TRBJ1-1; D not resolved. CDR1 is ENHRY, CDR2 SYGVKD, per germline. CDR3 length: 13 amino acids. V was pared by 2 bases and J by 1 base, with 5 bases between. The DNA of the CDR3 is TGTGCCATCAGTGAGGTCCCGAACACTGAAGCTTTCTTT. Translation gives CAISEVPNTEAFF.